This T cell receptor beta chain came from a study of regulatory T cells in long-lasting Graves disease. The study, taken as a whole, reports: Patients with persistent Graves' had lower TCR diversity than newly diagnosed patients. Persistent disease showed a preference for TRBV28, TRBJ1-2 and TRBJ2-5.

With 6 bases removed from V and 0 bases from J, the gap between germline ends came to 11 bases. CDR1 is SGHTA and CDR2 is FQGTGA in the germline V gene. CDR3 length: 14 amino acids. This sample's time point: newly diagnosed GD, antithyroid drugs for less than 3 months. The TCR library used RNA extracted from PBMCs. An endocrinology unit in Xi'an, China, supplied the patients. Combining iRepertoire HTBI primers with Arm-PCR of CDR3 regions, the authors built TCR beta libraries. TCRdb independently ran MiXCR on the multiplex PCR reads; one entry per CDR3 protein. The table lists roughly 610,000 distinct CDR3 sequences, about 15% of them singletons. Regarding this clonotype: As yet, its antigen is unknown.

This same sample was also taken into another study, of T cells in Graves' hyperthyroidism and ophthalmopathy.

This clonotype was sampled from a woman aged 25 to 39 with Graves disease. Sequencing was performed on peripheral blood mononuclear cells (PBMCs), taken at new diagnosis, from a patient treated with antithyroid drugs. The V and J genes are TRBV7-3 and TRBJ1-1; D remains ambiguous. The DNA of the CDR3 is TGTGCCAGCAGGAGAGGCGAGTTGAACACTGAAGCTTTCTTT. This translates into CASRRGELNTEAFF.